This TCR beta chain was identified during a study of T cells in Graves' hyperthyroidism and ophthalmopathy. Amplified TCR beta CDR3 regions derived from RNA transcripts. RT-PCR in the first round (using the HTBI primer set) targeted the TCR CDR3. TCRdb re-analysed the multiplex PCR reads in MiXCR, keeping a single row per CDR3 protein. This sample has hundreds of thousands of distinct CDR3 sequences, with 15% to 20% found just once. This clonotype was observed a few times. Its matching antigen is unknown. Study conclusions and caveats: Ophthalmopathy could be told apart from stable hyperthyroidism with a 13 V-J model.

V lost 4 bases to trimming and J lost 3 bases; unmatched junction nucleotides: 7. The CDR3 spans 16 residues. From germline, CDR1 is SGHRS and CDR2 YFSETQ. Patients were excluded because of uncontrolled infection, other autoimmune disease, pregnancy or lactation. J is TRBJ2-1 and V is TRBV5-1, with TRBD1 matching over 10 bases. This receptor was obtained from a man in his forties or fifties with Graves' ophthalmopathy. Input material: blood. The DNA of the CDR3 is TGCGCCAGCAGCCCCGAGGGGACAGGGGACTACAATGAGCAGTTCTTC. Its protein is CASSPEGTGDYNEQFF.